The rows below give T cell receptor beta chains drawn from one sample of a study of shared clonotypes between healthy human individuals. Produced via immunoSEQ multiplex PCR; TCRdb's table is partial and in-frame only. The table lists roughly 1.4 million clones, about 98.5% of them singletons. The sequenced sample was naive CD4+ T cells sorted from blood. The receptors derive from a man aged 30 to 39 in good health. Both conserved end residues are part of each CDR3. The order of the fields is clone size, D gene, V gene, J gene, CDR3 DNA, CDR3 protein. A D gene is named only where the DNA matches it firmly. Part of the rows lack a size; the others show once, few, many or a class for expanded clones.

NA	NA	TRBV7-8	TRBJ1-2	TGTGCCAGCAGCCCAATACGACAGAGTAACTATGGCTACACCTTC	CASSPIRQSNYGYTF
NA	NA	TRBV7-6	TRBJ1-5	TGTGCCAGCAGCTCGGACACGAATCAGCCCCAGCATTTT	CASSSDTNQPQHF
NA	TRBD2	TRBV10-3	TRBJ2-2	TGTGCCATCGGGGGGACTAGCAGAACCGGGGAGCTGTTTTTT	CAIGGTSRTGELFF
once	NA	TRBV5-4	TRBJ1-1	TGTGCCAGCAGCTTTCGGGGGGGCACGACCGAAGCTTTCTTT	CASSFRGGTTEAFF
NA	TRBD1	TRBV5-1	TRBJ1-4	TGCGCCAGCAGCTTGCGAGCGGACAGGGGGCTTGAAAAACTGTTTTTT	CASSLRADRGLEKLFF
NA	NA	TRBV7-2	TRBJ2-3	TGTGCCAGCAACCGGGACATCGCTACGCAGTATTTT	CASNRDIATQYF
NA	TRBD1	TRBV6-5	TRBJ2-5	TGTGCCAGCAGTTCCCTACAGGGGCAAGAGACCCAGTACTTC	CASSSLQGQETQYF
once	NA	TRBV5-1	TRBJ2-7	TGCGCCAGCAGCACTCCGGGACGGACCTACGAGCAGTACTTC	CASSTPGRTYEQYF
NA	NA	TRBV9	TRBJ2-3	TGTGCCAGCAGCGTAGGGGCTAGCAGCCGCATCACAGATACGCAGTATTTT	CASSVGASSRITDTQYF
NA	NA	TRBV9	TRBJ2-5	TGTGCCAGCAGCGTAGAGGGAGTCGCGTACCAAGAGACCCAGTACTTC	CASSVEGVAYQETQYF
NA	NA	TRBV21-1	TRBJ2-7	TGTGCCAGCAGCGAATTTCGACAGGGGCGGCCCTACGAGCAGTACTTC	CASSEFRQGRPYEQYF
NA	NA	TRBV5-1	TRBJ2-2	TGCGCCAGCAGCTTGGTGGTCAGCGTCTTGACCGGGGAGCTGTTTTTT	CASSLVVSVLTGELFF
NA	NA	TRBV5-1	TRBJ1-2	TGCGCCAGCAGCTTAGGGACTAACTATGGCTACACCTTC	CASSLGTNYGYTF
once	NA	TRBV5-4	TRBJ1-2	TGTGCCAGCAGCCCCCCTATGGAACACTATGGCTACACCTTC	CASSPPMEHYGYTF
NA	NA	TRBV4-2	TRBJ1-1	TGTGCCAGCAGCCAAGATTCCAGAGCTGAAGCTTTCTTT	CASSQDSRAEAFF
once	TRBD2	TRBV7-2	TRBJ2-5	TGTGCCAGCAGCTTATCTAGCGGGAGATTTGGAGAGACCCAGTACTTC	CASSLSSGRFGETQYF
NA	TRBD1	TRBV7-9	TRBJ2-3	TGTGCCAGCAGCTTAGGGGACAGAGACACAGATACGCAGTATTTT	CASSLGDRDTDTQYF